Following are 14 T cell receptor beta chains from one sample sequenced in a study of CD8 T cells in ankylosing spondylitis. TCRdb processed the 5' RACE reads anew with MiXCR; each CDR3 protein has one entry. In the table there are about 140,000 distinct CDR3 sequences, 25% to 35% of which are singletons. The sample was synovial fluid, either unsorted or a sorted T cell fraction (not recorded which). These TCRs come from a male donor with ankylosing spondylitis.

This clonotype has more than one count but fewer than ten. V and J are TRBV29-1 and TRBJ2-5; D gene uncertain. Trimming removed 0 bases at V and 5 bases at J, with 7 bases between. CDR1 and CDR2 (germline): SQVTM, ANQGSEA. CDR3 length: 12 amino acids. CDR3: CSVEDPGETQYF. In DNA, the CDR3 is TGCAGCGTTGAAGATCCTGGGGAGACCCAGTACTTC.

The genes are TRBV7-3 and TRBJ2-1, with D perhaps matching TRBD1 or TRBD2 (5 bases each). There are 14 residues in the CDR3. CDR1 is SGHTA, CDR2 FQGTGA, per germline. V lost 0 bases and J lost 9, with 12 bases in between. The CDR3: CASSLTGTVLEQFF. The CDR3 DNA reads as TGTGCCAGCAGCTTAACTGGGACCGTCCTTGAGCAGTTCTTC.

This clonotype was observed many times. The chain combines TRBV6-5 with TRBJ1-3; maybe TRBD1 (6 bases). The CDR3 length is 14 residues. V lost 2 bases to trimming and J lost 9 bases, with 14 bases between them. Germline lookup yields CDR1 MNHEY and CDR2 SVGAGI. This CDR3 is CASSYVDSLGTIYF. DNA for the CDR3: TGTGCCAGCAGTTACGTGGACAGCCTTGGCACCATATATTTT.

This clonotype was recorded at least ten times. The genes are TRBV30 and TRBJ1-2; no definite D call. Germline-derived CDR1 and CDR2 are GTSNPN and SVGIG (reference sequence). The germline V and J ends were trimmed by 1 base and 3 bases, with 3 bases remaining between them. This CDR3 region has 11 residues. The CDR3 coding sequence is TGTGCCTGGAGTGGTTACTATGGCTACACCTTC. Amino acids: CAWSGYYGYTF.

This clonotype was detected once. V and J are TRBV18 and TRBJ1-1; unclear D gene. CDR1 is KGHSH and CDR2 is LQKENI in the germline V gene. The CDR3 runs to 12 residues. V was trimmed by 3 bases and J by 5 bases, leaving 7 bases between them. CDR3 bases: TGTGCCAGCTCACCGAAAGAAACTGAAGCTTTCTTT. Its protein product is CASSPKETEAFF. The full variable domain, in which reference TRBV18 and TRBJ1-1 provide the parts outside the CDR3, is NAGVMQNPRHLVRRRGQEARLRCSPMKGHSHVYWYRQLPEEGLKFMVYLQKENIIDESGMPKERFSAEFPKEGPSILRIQQVVRGDSAAYFCASSPKETEAFFGQGTRLTVV.

There are a few counts of this clonotype. The V call is TRBV6-1, the J call TRBJ2-5; D call uncertain. Germline CDR1 is MNHNS and CDR2 is SASEGT. The CDR3 sequence is 12 residues long. V lost 8 bases, J lost 5 bases, and 12 bases lay in between. The CDR3 region is CASDMSRETQYF. CDR3 DNA: TGTGCCAGCGATATGAGTAGGGAGACCCAGTACTTC.

This clonotype was recorded many times. The chain couples TRBV19 to TRBJ2-1; D may be TRBD1 (5 bases). Trimming removed 3 bases at V and 9 bases at J, with 18 bases between. This CDR3 contains 15 residues. Germline V gene data show CDR1 as LNHDA and CDR2 as SQIVND (reference sequence). CDR3 in amino acids: CASSISGAQFGEQFF. The CDR3, as DNA: TGTGCCAGTAGTATCTCTGGGGCGCAGTTTGGTGAGCAGTTCTTC.

The chain employs TRBV20-1 and TRBJ2-1; 13 positions match TRBD2. CDR1 is DFQATT, CDR2 SNEGSKA, per germline (reference sequence). The CDR3 runs to 14 residues. The ends lost 4 bases at V and 7 bases at J; junction bases unmatched: 4. CDR3 amino acids: CSAKGLAGYNEQFF. The CDR3 DNA follows: TGCAGTGCTAAGGGACTAGCGGGGTATAATGAGCAGTTCTTC.

This rearrangement joins TRBV12-3 or TRBV12-4 to TRBJ2-7; D is unresolved. V was trimmed by 7 bases and J by 0 bases, leaving 10 bases between them. The CDR3 consists of 13 residues. The CDR3 here is CASKESPSYEQYF. CDR3 nucleotides: TGTGCCAGCAAAGAATCCCCCTCCTACGAGCAGTACTTC.

The chain links TRBV5-4 to TRBJ1-2, with 9 bases fitting TRBD1. Germline CDR1 and CDR2: SGHNT and YYREEE (reference sequence). V was clipped by 5 bases and J by 7 bases; unmatched bases: 12. This CDR3 has 15 residues. The CDR3 is CASRPLPGQGSGYTF. The CDR3 bases are TGTGCCAGCAGACCCCTCCCGGGACAGGGCTCTGGCTACACCTTC.

V and J are TRBV7-9 and TRBJ1-1; D is perhaps TRBD1 (6 bases). Trimming left V 7 bases short and J 0 bases short, with 9 bases between. Germline V gene data show CDR1 as SEHNR and CDR2 as FQNEAQ (reference sequence). This CDR3 contains 13 residues. The CDR3 here is CASKTGLNTEAFF. CDR3 coding DNA: TGTGCCAGCAAGACAGGTTTGAACACTGAAGCTTTCTTT.

There are a few counts of this clonotype. The genes are TRBV6-2 or TRBV6-3 and TRBJ1-1; D gene unclear. The CDR3 has 12 residues. Germline values: CDR1 MNHEY, CDR2 SVGEGT. The V end lost 2 bases, the J end lost 5 bases, and 6 bases lay between the germline ends. The CDR3 spells CASSYQVTEAFF. CDR3 nucleotides: TGTGCCAGCAGTTACCAGGTGACTGAAGCTTTCTTT.

In this sample, this clonotype turned up a few times. The rearrangement uses TRBV7-9 and TRBJ1-2, with TRBD1 matching over 8 bases. The CDR3 totals 13 residues. Trimming took 5 bases from V and 6 from J; bases not matched to a gene: 5. Looked up from germline, CDR1 is SEHNR and CDR2 is FQNEAQ (reference sequence). CDR3 DNA: TGTGCCAGCAGCCCAGACAGGGGTAATGGCTACACCTTC. This translates into CASSPDRGNGYTF.

This clonotype has a handful of counts. The V gene is TRBV27, the J gene TRBJ1-4; TRBD1 aligns across 9 bases. V lost 2 bases and J lost 10; bases outside the gene matches: 5. Per germline, CDR1 MNHEY and CDR2 SMNVEV (reference sequence). The CDR3 length is 14 residues. The CDR3 DNA is TGTGCCAGCAGTTTAAACAGGGGGCAGGGAAAACTGTTTTTT. It yields the protein CASSLNRGQGKLFF.